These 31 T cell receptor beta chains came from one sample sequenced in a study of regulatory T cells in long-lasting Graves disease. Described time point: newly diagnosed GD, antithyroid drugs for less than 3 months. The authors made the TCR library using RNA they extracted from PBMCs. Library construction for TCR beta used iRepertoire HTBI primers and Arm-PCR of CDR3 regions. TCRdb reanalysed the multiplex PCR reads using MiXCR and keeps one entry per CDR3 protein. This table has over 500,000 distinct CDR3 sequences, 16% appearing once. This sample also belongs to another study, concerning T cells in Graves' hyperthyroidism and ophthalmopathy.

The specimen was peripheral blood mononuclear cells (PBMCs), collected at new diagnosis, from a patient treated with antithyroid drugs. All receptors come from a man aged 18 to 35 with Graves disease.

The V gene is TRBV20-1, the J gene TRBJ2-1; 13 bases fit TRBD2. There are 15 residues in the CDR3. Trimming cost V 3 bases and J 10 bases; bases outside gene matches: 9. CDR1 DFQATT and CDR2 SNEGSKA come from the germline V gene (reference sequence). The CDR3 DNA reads TGCAGTGCTAGTTGGGGGACTAGCGGGATTCGAGAGCAGTTCTTC. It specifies CSASWGTSGIREQFF.

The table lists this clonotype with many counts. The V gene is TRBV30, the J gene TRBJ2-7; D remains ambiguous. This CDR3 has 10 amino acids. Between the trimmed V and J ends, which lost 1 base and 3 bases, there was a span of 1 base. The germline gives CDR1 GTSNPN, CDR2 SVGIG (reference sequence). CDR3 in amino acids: CAWSDYEQYF. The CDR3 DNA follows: TGTGCCTGGAGTGACTACGAGCAGTACTTC. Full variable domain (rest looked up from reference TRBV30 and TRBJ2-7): SQTIHQWPATLVQPVGSPLSLECTVEGTSNPNLYWYRQAAGRGLQLLFYSVGIGQISSEVPQNLSASRPQDRQFILSSKKLLLSDSGFYLCAWSDYEQYFGPGTRLTVT.

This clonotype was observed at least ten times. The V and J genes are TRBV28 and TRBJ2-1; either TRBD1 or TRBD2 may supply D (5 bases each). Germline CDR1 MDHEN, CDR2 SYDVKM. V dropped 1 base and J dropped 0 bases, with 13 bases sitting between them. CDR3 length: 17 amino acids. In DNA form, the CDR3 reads TGTGCCAGCAGTTTATCGATCGGGACGAGCTCCTACAATGAGCAGTTCTTC. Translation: CASSLSIGTSSYNEQFF.

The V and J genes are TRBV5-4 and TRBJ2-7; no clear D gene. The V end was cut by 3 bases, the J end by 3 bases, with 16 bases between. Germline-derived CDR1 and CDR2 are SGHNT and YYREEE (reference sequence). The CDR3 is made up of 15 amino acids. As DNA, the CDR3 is TGTGCCAGCAGCTCGAGACACCTCGGGCACTACGAGCAGTACTTC. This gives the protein CASSSRHLGHYEQYF. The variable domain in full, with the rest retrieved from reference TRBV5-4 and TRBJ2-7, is ETGVTQSPTHLIKTRGQQVTLRCSSQSGHNTVSWYQQALGQGPQFIFQYYREEENGRGNFPPRFSGLQFPNYSSELNVNALELDDSALYLCASSSRHLGHYEQYFGPGTRLTVT.

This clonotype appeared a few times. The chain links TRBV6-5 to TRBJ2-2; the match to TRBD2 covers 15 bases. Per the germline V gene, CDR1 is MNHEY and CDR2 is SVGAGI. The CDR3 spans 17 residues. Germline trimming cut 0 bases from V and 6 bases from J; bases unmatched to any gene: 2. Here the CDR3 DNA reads TGTGCCAGCAGTTACTCGGGACTAGCGGGAGGATCCGGGGAGCTGTTTTTT. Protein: CASSYSGLAGGSGELFF.

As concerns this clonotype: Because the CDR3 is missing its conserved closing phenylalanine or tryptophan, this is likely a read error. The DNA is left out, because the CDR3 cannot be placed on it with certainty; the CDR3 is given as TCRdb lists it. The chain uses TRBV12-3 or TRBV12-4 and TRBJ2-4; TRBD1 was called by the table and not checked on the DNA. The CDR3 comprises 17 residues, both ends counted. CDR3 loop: CASSYRDRLPYEQYFGP.

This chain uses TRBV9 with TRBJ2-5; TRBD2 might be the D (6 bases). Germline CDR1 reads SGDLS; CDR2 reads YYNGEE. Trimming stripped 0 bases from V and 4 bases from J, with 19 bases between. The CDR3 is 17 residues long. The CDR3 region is CASSVGSGTPLGETQYF. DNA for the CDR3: TGTGCCAGCAGCGTAGGTTCCGGGACTCCTCTAGGAGAGACCCAGTACTTC.

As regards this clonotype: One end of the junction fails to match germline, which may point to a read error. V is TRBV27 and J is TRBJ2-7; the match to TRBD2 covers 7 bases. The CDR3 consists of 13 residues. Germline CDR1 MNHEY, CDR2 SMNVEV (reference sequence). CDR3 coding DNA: TGTGCCGGCAGTCCCGGGGGGTCCTACGAGCAGTACTTC. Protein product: CAGSPGGSYEQYF.

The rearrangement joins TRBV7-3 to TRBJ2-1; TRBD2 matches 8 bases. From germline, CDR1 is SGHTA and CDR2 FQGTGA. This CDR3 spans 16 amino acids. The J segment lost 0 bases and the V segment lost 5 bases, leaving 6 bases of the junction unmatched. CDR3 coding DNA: TGTGCCAGCAGCCCCACCGGGAGGGCCTCCTACAATGAGCAGTTCTTC. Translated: CASSPTGRASYNEQFF.

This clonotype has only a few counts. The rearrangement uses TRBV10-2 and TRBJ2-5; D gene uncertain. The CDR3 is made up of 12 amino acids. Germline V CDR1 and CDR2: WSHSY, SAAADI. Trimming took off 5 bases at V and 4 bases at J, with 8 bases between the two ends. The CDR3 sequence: CASSNSRETQYF. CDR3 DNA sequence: TGCGCCAGCAGTAATAGCCGAGAGACCCAGTACTTC.

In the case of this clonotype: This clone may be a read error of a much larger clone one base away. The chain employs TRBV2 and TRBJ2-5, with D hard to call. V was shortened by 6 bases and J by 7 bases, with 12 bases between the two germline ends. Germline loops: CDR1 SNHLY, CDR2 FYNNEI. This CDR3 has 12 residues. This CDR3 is CASRDLPGTQYF. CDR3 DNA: TGTGCCAGCAGGGATTTACCAGGGACCCAGTACTTC. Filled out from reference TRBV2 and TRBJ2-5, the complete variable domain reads EPEVTQTPSHQVTQMGQEVILRCVPISNHLYFYWYRQILGQKVEFLVSFYNNEISEKSEIFDDQFSVERPDGSNFTLKIRSTKLEDSAMYFCASRDLPGTQYFGPGTRLLVL.

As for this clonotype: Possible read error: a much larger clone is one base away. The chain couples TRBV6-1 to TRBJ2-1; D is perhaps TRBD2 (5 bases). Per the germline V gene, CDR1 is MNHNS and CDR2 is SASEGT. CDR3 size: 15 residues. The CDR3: CAGRRPGLGYNEQFF. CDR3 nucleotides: TGTGCCGGCAGACGTCCAGGACTCGGTTACAATGAGCAGTTCTTC.

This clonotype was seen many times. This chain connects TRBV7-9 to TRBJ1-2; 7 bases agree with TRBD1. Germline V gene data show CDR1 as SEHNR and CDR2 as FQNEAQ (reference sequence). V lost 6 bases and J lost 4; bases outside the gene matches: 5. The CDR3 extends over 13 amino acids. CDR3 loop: CASSSDRRYGYTF. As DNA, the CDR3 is TGTGCCAGCAGTTCGGACAGGCGCTATGGCTACACCTTC.

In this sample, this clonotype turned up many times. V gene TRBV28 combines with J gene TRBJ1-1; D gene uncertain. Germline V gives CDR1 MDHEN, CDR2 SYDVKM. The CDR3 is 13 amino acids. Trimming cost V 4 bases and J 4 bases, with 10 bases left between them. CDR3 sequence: CASSSRETTEAFF. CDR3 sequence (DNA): TGTGCCAGCAGTTCCCGGGAGACCACTGAAGCTTTCTTT.

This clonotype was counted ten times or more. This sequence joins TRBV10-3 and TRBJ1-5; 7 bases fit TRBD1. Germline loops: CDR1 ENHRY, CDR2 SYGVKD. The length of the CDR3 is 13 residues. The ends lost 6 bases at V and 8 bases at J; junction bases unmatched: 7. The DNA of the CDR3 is TGTGCCATCAGCAAGACAGGGTCCGAGCCCCAGCATTTT. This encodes CAISKTGSEPQHF.

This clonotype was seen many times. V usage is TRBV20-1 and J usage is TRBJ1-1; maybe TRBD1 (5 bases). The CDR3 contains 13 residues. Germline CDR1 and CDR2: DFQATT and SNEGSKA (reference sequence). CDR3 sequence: CSSLGVAYTEAFF. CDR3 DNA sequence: TGCAGCTCTTTGGGGGTTGCCTACACTGAAGCTTTCTTT.

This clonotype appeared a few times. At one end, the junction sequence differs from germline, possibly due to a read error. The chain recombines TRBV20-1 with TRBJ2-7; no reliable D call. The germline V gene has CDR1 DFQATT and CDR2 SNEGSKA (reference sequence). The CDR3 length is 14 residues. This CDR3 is CSASPSGLSHEQYF. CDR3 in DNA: TGCAGTGCTTCCCCTTCGGGCCTCTCCCACGAGCAGTACTTC.

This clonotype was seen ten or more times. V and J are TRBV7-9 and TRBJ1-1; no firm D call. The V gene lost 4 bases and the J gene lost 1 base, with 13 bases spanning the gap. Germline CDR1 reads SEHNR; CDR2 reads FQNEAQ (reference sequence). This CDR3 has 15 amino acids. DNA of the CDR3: TGTGCCAGCAGCTCAGCGAGACATTCGAACACTGAAGCTTTCTTT. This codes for CASSSARHSNTEAFF.

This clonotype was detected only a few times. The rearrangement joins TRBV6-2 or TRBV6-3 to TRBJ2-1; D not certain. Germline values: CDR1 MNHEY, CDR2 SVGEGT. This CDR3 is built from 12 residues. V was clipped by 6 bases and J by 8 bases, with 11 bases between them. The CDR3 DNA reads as TGTGCCAGCAGAAGAACCCCCGATGAGCAGTTCTTC. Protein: CASRRTPDEQFF.

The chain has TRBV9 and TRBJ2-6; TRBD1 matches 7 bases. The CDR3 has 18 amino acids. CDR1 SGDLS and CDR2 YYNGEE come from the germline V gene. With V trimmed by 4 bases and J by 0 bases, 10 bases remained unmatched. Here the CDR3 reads CASSPPGQQNSGANVLTF. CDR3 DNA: TGTGCCAGCAGCCCCCCGGGACAGCAGAACTCTGGGGCCAACGTCCTGACTTTC. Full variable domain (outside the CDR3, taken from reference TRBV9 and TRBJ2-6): DSGVTQTPKHLITATGQRVTLRCSPRSGDLSVYWYQQSLDQGLQFLIQYYNGEERAKGNILERFSAQQFPDLHSELNLSSLELGDSALYFCASSPPGQQNSGANVLTFGAGSRLTVL.

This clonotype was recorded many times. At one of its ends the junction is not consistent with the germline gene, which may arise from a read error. The CDR3 loop reads CASSTTGKGVDF. Written as DNA, the CDR3 is TGTGCCAGCTCCACCACTGGAAAGGGAGTCGACTTC. V and J are TRBV18 and TRBJ2-4, with TRBD2 as a possible D gene (5 bases). Per germline, CDR1 KGHSH and CDR2 LQKENI. The CDR3 loop spans 12 amino acids.

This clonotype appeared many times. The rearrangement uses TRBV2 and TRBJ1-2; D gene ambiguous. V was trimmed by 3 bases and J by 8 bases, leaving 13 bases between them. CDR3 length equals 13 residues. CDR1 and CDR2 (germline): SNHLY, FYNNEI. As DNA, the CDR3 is TGTGCCAGCAGTGACATCGGTTTGCGAGGCTACACCTTC. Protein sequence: CASSDIGLRGYTF.

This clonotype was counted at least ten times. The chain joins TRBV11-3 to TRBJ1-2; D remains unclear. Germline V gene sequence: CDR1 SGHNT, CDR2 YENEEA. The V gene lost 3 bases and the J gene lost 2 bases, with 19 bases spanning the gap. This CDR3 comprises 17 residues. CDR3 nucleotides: TGTGCCAGCAGCTTTTGGTCTCAGGCACGGAACAACTATGGCTACACCTTC. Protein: CASSFWSQARNNYGYTF.

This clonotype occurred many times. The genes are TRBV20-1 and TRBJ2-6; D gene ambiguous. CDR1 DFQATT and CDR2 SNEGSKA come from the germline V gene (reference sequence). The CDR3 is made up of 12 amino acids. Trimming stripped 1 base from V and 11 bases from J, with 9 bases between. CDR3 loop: CSARVSSDVLTF. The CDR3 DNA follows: TGCAGTGCTAGAGTCAGTTCAGACGTCCTGACTTTC.

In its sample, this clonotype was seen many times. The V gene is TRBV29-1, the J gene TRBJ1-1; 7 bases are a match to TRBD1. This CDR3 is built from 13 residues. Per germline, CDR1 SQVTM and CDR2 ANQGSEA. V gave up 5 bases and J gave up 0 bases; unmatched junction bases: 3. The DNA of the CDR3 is TGCAGCGTTCTGACAGGGCTGAACACTGAAGCTTTCTTT. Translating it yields CSVLTGLNTEAFF.

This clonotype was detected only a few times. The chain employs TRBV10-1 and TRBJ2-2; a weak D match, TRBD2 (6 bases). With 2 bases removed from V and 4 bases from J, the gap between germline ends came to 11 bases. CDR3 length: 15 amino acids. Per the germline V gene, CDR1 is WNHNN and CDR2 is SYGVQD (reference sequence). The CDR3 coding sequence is TGCGCCAGCAGTGAGAGGTTCGGGGGCACCGGGGAGCTGTTTTTT. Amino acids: CASSERFGGTGELFF.

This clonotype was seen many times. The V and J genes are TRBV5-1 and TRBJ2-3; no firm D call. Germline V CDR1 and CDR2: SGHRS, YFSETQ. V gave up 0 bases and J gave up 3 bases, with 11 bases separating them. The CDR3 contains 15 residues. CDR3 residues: CASSLVSTQTDTQYF. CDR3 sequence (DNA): TGCGCCAGCAGCTTGGTGTCGACCCAAACAGATACGCAGTATTTT.

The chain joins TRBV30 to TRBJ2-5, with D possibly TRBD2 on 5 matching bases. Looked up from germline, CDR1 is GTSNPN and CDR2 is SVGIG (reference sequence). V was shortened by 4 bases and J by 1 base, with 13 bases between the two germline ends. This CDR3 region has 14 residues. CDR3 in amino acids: CAWNLAQLQETQYF. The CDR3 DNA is TGTGCCTGGAATCTAGCCCAGCTCCAAGAGACCCAGTACTTC.

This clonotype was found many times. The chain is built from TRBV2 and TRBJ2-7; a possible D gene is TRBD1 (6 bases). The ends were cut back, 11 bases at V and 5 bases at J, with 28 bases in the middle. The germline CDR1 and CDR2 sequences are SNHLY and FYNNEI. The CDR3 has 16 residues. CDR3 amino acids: CAFDGSGRTESHEQYF. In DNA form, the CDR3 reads TGTGCCTTCGATGGGTCCGGGCGGACAGAGTCCCACGAGCAGTACTTC. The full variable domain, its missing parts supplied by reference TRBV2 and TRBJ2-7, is EPEVTQTPSHQVTQMGQEVILRCVPISNHLYFYWYRQILGQKVEFLVSFYNNEISEKSEIFDDQFSVERPDGSNFTLKIRSTKLEDSAMYFCAFDGSGRTESHEQYFGPGTRLTVT.

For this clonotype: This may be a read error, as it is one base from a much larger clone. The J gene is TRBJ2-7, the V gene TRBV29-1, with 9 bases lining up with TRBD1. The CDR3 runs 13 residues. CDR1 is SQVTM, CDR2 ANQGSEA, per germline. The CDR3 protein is CTVERDRVGEQYF. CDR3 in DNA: TGCACCGTTGAGAGGGACAGGGTCGGCGAGCAGTACTTC.

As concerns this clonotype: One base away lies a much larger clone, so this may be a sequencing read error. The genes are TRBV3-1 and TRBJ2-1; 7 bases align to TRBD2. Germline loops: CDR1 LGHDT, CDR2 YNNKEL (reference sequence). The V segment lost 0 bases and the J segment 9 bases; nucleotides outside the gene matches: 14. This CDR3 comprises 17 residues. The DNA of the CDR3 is TGTGCCAGCAGCCAAGATCTCGGGACTACCCATACCACTGAGCAGTTCTTC. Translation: CASSQDLGTTHTTEQFF.